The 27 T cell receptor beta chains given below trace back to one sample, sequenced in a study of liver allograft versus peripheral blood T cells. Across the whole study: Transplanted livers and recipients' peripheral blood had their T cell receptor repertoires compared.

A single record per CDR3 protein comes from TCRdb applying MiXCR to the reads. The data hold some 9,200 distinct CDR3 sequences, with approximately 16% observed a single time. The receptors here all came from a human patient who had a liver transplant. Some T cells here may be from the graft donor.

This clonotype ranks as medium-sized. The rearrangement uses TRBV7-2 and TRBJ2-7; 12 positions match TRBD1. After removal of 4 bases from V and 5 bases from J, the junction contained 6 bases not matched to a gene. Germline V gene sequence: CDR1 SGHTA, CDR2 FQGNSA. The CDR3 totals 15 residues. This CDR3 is CASSWTGTGGNEQYF. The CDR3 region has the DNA TGTGCCAGCAGCTGGACCGGGACAGGGGGCAACGAGCAGTACTTC.

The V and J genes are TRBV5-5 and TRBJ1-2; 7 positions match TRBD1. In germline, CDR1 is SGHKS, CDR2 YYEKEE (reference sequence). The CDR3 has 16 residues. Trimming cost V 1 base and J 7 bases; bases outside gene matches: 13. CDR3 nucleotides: TGTGCCAGCAGCTTGATGATGGCAGGGGGTATGGGTGGCTACACCTTC. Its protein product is CASSLMMAGGMGGYTF.

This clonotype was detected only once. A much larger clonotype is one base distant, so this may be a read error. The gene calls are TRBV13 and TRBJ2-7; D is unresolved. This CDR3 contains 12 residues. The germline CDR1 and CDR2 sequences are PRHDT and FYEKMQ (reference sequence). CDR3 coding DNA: TGTGTCAGCAGCCCCTTAAACGGCGAGCAGTACTTC. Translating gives CVSSPLNGEQYF.

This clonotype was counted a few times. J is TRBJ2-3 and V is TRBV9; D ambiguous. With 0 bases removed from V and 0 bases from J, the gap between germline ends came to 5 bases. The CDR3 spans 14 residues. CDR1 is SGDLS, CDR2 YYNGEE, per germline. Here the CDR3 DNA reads TGTGCCAGCAGCGTAGAATCGAGCACAGATACGCAGTATTTT. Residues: CASSVESSTDTQYF.

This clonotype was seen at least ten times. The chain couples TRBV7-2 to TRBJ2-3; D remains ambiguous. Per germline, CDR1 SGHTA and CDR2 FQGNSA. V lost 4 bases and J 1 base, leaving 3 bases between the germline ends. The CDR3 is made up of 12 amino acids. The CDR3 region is CASSYRTDTQYF. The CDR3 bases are TGTGCCAGCAGCTACCGCACAGATACGCAGTATTTT.

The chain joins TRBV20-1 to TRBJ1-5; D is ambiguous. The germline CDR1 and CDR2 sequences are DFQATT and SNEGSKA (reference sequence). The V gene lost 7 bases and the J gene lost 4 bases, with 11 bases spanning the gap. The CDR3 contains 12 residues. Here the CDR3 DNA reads TGCAGTGTCAAAAGGGCGAATCAGCCCCAGCATTTT. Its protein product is CSVKRANQPQHF.

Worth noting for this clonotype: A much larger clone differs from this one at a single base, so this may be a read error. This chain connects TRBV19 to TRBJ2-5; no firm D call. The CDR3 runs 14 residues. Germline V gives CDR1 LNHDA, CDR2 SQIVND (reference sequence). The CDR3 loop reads CACSIVANQETQYF. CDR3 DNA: TGTGCCTGTAGTATAGTGGCCAACCAAGAGACCCAGTACTTC.

The CDR3 DNA follows: TGTGCCTGGAGCTCCCCCTTTTCAAGGGCGGGAGTACCAGATACGCAGTATTTT. Its translation: CAWSSPFSRAGVPDTQYF. The rearrangement uses TRBV30 and TRBJ2-3; 7 positions agree with TRBD2. Trimming at V came to 3 bases and at J to 4 bases, leaving 19 bases not matched to a gene. CDR3 length: 18 amino acids. CDR1 and CDR2 from the germline V gene are GTSNPN and SVGIG (reference sequence).

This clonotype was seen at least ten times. Here the CDR3 reads CSASSQKAGNTGELFF. In DNA, the CDR3 is TGCAGTGCTAGCTCCCAAAAAGCGGGAAACACCGGGGAGCTGTTTTTT. The V gene is TRBV20-1, the J gene TRBJ2-2; 7 nucleotides agree with TRBD2. CDR3 length: 16 amino acids. The germline V gene has CDR1 DFQATT and CDR2 SNEGSKA (reference sequence). The J segment lost 2 bases and the V segment lost 3 bases, leaving 9 bases of the junction unmatched.

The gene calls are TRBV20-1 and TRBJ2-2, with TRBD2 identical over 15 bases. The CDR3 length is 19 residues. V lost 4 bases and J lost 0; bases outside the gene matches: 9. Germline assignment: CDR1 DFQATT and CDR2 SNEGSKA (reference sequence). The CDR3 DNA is TGCAGTGCTAAGGGACTAGCGGGAGGTGACTCAACGAACACCGGGGAGCTGTTTTTT. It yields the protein CSAKGLAGGDSTNTGELFF.

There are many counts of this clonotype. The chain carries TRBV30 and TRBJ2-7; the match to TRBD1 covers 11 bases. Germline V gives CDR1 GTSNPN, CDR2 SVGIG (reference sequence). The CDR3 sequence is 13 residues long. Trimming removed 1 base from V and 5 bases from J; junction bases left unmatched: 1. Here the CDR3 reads CAWSGDRGNEQYF. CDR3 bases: TGTGCCTGGAGTGGGGACAGGGGGAACGAGCAGTACTTC.

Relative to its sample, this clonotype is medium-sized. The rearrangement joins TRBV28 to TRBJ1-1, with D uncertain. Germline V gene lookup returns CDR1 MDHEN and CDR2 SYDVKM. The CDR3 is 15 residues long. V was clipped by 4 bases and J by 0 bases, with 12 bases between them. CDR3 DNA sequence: TGTGCCAGCAGTTGGGCGGGCCATCTGAACACTGAAGCTTTCTTT. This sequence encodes CASSWAGHLNTEAFF.

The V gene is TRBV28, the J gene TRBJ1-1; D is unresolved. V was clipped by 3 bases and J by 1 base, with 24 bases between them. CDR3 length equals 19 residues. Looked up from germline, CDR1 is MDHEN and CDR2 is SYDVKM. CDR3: CASSLTTFFSPTSNTEAFF. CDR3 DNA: TGTGCCAGCAGTTTGACAACCTTTTTTAGCCCCACTTCGAACACTGAAGCTTTCTTT.

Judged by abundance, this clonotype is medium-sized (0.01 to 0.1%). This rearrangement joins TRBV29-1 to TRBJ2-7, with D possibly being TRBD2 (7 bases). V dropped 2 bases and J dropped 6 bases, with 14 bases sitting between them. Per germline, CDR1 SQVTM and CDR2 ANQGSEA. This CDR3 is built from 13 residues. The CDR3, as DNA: TGCAGCGTTGAAATGGGGGGGCGAGGCGAGCAGTACTTC. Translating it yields CSVEMGGRGEQYF.

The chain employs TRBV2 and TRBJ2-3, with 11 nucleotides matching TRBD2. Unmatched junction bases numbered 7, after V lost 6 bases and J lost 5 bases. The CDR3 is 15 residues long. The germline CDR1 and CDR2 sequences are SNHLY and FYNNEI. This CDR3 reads CASSGSGGALDTQYF. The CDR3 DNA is TGTGCCAGCAGCGGTAGCGGGGGGGCCTTAGATACGCAGTATTTT.

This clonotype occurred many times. The CDR3 DNA is TGTGCCAGCAGCTTAGGCGGACGGGGGGCGACCTACGAGCAGTACTTC. Amino acids: CASSLGGRGATYEQYF. The chain has TRBV7-9 and TRBJ2-7; D is possibly TRBD2 (7 bases). This CDR3 spans 16 amino acids. Trimming shortened V by 1 base and J by 2 bases, and 15 bases separated the two germline ends. Germline V gives CDR1 SEHNR, CDR2 FQNEAQ (reference sequence). The full variable domain, in which reference TRBV7-9 and TRBJ2-7 provide the parts outside the CDR3, is DTGVSQNPRHKITKRGQNVTFRCDPISEHNRLYWYRQTLGQGPEFLTYFQNEAQLEKSRLLSDRFSAERPKGSFSTLEIQRTEQGDSAMYLCASSLGGRGATYEQYFGPGTRLTVT.

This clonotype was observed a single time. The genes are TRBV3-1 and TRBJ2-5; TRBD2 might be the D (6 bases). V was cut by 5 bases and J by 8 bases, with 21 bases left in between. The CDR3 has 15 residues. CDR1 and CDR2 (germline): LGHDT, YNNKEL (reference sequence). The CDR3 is CASSTTPGLQGTQYF. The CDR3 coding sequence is TGTGCCAGCAGCACGACGCCGGGACTTCAAGGAACCCAGTACTTC.

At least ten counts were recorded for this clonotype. CDR3 residues: CASSVGTRYNEQFF. The CDR3 region has the DNA TGTGCCAGCAGCGTAGGGACCCGCTACAATGAGCAGTTCTTC. The rearrangement joins TRBV5-6 to TRBJ2-1, with D perhaps TRBD1 or TRBD2 (5 bases each). CDR1 and CDR2 from the germline V gene are SGHDT and YYEEEE. The CDR3 contains 14 residues. V gave up 4 bases and J gave up 3 bases, with 11 bases separating them.

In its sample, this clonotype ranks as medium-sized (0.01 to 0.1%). The CDR3: CASRRENSPLHF. In nucleotides, the CDR3 is TGTGCCAGCAGGAGGGAGAATTCACCCCTCCACTTT. This sequence joins TRBV6-6 and TRBJ1-6; no firm D call. The CDR3 consists of 12 residues. Germline values: CDR1 MNHNY, CDR2 SVGAGI (reference sequence). The V and J ends lost 6 bases and 7 bases respectively, with 7 bases between them.

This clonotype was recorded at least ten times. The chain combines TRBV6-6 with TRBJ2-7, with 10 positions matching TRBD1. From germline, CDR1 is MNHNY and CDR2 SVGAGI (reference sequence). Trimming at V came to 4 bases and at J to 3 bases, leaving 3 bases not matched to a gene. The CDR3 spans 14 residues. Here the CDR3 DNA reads TGTGCCAGCAGTTTCCGGACAGGGGGCTACGAGCAGTACTTC. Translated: CASSFRTGGYEQYF.

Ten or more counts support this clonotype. The CDR3 here is CASSVQEGQASTDTQYF. The DNA of the CDR3 is TGTGCCAGCTCAGTCCAAGAGGGACAGGCAAGCACAGATACGCAGTATTTT. V usage is TRBV18 and J usage is TRBJ2-3; 8 positions match TRBD1. After removal of 5 bases from V and 0 bases from J, the junction contained 10 bases not matched to a gene. The CDR3 totals 17 residues. CDR1 is KGHSH and CDR2 is LQKENI in the germline V gene.

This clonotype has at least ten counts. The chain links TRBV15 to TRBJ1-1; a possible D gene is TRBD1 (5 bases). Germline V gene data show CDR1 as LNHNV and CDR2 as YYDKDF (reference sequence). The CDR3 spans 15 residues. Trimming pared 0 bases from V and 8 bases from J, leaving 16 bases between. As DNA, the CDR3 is TGTGCCACCAGCAGAGATCGGGGCCCCAGTGGGGAAGCTTTCTTT. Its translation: CATSRDRGPSGEAFF.

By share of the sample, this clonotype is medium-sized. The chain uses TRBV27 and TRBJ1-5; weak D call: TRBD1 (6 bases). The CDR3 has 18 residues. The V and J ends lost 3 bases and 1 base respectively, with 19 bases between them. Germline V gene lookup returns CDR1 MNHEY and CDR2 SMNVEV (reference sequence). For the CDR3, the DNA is TGTGCCAGCAGTTTGAGGCCAGGGAGGGGGGTGAGCAATCAGCCCCAGCATTTT. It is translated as CASSLRPGRGVSNQPQHF.

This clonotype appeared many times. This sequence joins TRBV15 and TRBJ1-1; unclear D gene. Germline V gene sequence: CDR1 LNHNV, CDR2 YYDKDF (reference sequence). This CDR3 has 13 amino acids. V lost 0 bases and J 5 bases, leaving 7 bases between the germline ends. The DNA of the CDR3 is TGTGCCACCAGCAGAGATCTGAGTACTGAAGCTTTCTTT. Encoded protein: CATSRDLSTEAFF.

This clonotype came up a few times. The CDR3 sequence: CSAEKRLAGSRETQYF. Here the CDR3 DNA reads TGCAGTGCCGAGAAGAGGCTAGCGGGGTCGAGGGAGACCCAGTACTTC. The chain recombines TRBV20-1 with TRBJ2-5, with TRBD2 matching over 9 bases. Germline lookup yields CDR1 DFQATT and CDR2 SNEGSKA (reference sequence). The CDR3 totals 16 residues. V lost 6 bases to trimming and J lost 5 bases; unmatched junction nucleotides: 16.

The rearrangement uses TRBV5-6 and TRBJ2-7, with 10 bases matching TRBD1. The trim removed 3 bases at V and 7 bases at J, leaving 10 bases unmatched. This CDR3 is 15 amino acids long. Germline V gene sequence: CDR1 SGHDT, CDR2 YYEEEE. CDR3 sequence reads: CASSSWDRGPGEQYF. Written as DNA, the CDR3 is TGTGCCAGCAGCTCCTGGGACAGGGGCCCGGGGGAGCAGTACTTC.

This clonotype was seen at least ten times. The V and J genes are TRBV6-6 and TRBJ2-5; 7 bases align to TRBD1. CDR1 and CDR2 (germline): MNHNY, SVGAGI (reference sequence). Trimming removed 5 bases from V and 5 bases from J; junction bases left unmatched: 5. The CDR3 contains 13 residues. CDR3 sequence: CASSARGTETQYF. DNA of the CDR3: TGTGCCAGCAGTGCCAGGGGGACGGAGACCCAGTACTTC.